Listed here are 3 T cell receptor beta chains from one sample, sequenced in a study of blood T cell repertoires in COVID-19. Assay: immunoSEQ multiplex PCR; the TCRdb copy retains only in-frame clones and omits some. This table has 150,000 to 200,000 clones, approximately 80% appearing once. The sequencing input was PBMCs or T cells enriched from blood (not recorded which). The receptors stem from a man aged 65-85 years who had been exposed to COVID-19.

The CDR3 protein is CASSQGQANQPQHF. The DNA for the CDR3 is TGTGCCAGCAGCCAAGGACAGGCTAATCAGCCCCAGCATTTT. V is TRBV3-1 (or the pseudogene TRBV3-2) and J is TRBJ1-5, with a possible D match to TRBD1 (6 bases). With 1 base removed from V and 4 bases from J, the gap between germline ends came to 8 bases. Germline values: CDR1 LGHDT, CDR2 YNNKEL (reference sequence). The CDR3 consists of 14 residues.

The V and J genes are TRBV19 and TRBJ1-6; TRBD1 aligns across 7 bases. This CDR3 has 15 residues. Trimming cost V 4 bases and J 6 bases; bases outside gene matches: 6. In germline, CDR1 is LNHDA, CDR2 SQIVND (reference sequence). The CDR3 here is CASSTLDRINSPLHF. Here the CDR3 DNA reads TGTGCCAGTAGTACCCTGGACAGGATTAATTCACCCCTCCACTTT. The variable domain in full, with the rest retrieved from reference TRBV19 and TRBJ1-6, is DGGITQSPKYLFRKEGQNVTLSCEQNLNHDAMYWYRQDPGQGLRLIYYSQIVNDFQKGDIAEGYSVSREKKESFPLTVTSAQKNPTAFYLCASSTLDRINSPLHFGNGTRLTVT.

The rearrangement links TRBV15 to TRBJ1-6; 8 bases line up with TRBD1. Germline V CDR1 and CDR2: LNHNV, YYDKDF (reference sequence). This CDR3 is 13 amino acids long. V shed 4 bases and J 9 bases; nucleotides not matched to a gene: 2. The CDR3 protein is CATSTGGASPLHF. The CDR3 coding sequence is TGTGCCACCAGCACAGGGGGCGCTTCACCCCTCCACTTT.